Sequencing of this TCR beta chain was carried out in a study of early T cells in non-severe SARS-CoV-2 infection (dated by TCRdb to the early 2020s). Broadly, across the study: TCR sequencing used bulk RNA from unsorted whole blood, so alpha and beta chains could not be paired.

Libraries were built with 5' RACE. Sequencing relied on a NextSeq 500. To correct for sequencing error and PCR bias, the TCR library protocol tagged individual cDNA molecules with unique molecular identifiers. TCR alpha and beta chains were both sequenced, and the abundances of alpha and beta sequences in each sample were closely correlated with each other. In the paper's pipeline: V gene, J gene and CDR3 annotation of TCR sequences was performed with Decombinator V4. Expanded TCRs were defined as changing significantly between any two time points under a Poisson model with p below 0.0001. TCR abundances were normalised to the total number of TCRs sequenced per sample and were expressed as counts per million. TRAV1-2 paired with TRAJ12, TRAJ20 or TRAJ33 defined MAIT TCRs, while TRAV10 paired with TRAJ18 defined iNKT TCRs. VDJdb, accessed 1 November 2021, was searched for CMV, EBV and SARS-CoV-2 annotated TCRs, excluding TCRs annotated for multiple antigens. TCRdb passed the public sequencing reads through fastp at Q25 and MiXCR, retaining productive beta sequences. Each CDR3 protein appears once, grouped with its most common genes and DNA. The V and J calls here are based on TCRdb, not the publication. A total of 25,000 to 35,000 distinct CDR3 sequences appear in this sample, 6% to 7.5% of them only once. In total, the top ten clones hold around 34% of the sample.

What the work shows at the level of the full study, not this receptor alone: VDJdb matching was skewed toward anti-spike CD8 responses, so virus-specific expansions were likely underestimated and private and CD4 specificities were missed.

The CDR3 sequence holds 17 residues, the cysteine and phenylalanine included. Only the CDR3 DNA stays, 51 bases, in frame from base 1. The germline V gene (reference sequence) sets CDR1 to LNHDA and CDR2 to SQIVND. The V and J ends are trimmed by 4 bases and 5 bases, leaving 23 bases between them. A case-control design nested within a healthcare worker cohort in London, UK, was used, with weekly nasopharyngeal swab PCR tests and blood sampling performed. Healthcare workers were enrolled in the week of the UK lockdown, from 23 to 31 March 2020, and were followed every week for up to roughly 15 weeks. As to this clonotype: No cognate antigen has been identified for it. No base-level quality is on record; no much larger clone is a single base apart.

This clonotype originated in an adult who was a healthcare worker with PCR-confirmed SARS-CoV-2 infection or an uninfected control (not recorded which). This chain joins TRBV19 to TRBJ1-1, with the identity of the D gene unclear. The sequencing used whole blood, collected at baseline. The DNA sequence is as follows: TGTGCCAGTAGTACCCCATTGCCCCGGGGAGTGGGGACTGAAGCTTTCTTT. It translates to CASSTPLPRGVGTEAFF.